A selection of T cell receptor beta chains follows, all from one sample in a study of blood T cell repertoires in COVID-19. TCRdb keeps only in-frame clones here, not all; method: immunoSEQ multiplex PCR. The sample yields about 250,000 clones, about 80% seen once. Sequenced input: peripheral blood. The receptors originated from a man older than 75 with acute or convalescent COVID-19. Both conserved end residues are part of each CDR3. The D gene is left open where the match is weak. Rows give clone size only sometimes, using once, few, many, or a class for an expanded clone.

v_gene,j_gene,abundance,d_gene,CDR3aa,CDR3nt
TRBV3-1/TRBV3-2,TRBJ1-1,-,-,CASSPGGNTEAFF,TGTGCCAGCAGCCCGGGGGGGAACACTGAAGCTTTCTTT
TRBV4-1,TRBJ2-2,-,TRBD2,CASSQEGSGGAVGELFF,TGCGCCAGCAGCCAAGAAGGTAGCGGGGGGGCGGTCGGGGAGCTGTTTTTT
TRBV7-8,TRBJ2-7,-,TRBD2,CASSLVAGVHEQYF,TGTGCCAGCAGCTTAGTAGCGGGGGTCCACGAGCAGTACTTC
TRBV30,TRBJ2-1,-,-,CAWSRRVLNEQFF,TGTGCCTGGAGTCGGAGGGTTCTCAATGAGCAGTTCTTC
TRBV4-2,TRBJ1-1,-,-,CASSQDFGGVTEAFF,TGTGCCAGCAGCCAAGATTTTGGAGGGGTTACTGAAGCTTTCTTT
TRBV5-1,TRBJ2-5,once,TRBD2,CASSLVGRGVSFQETQYF,TGCGCCAGCAGCTTAGTGGGCCGGGGGGTGTCGTTTCAAGAGACCCAGTACTTC
TRBV6-5,TRBJ2-7,-,-,CASSPGDKVYEQYF,TGTGCCAGTTCACCGGGGGATAAGGTATACGAGCAGTACTTC
TRBV10-2,TRBJ1-6,-,-,CASRSRGRNSPLHF,TGCGCCAGCAGGTCTCGGGGGAGGAATTCACCCCTCCACTTT
TRBV6-6,TRBJ1-2,few,-,CASTIQNYGYTF,TGTGCCAGCACCATCCAGAACTATGGCTACACCTTC
TRBV20-1,TRBJ2-5,-,-,CSASQKETQYF,TGCAGTGCCTCTCAGAAAGAGACCCAGTACTTC
TRBV21-1,TRBJ1-2,-,-,CASSKAQVPNYGYTF,TGTGCCAGCAGCAAAGCCCAGGTACCCAACTATGGCTACACCTTC
TRBV11-1,TRBJ2-7,-,TRBD1,CASSFPGQGAYEQYF,TGTGCCAGCAGCTTCCCGGGACAGGGCGCCTACGAGCAGTACTTC
TRBV19,TRBJ1-2,few,-,CASSPTGGRRLANYGYTF,TGTGCCAGTAGTCCTACGGGAGGTCGCCGATTAGCTAACTATGGCTACACCTTC
TRBV11-2,TRBJ2-1,few,TRBD2,CASSLSLAGGNSYNEQFF,TGTGCCAGCAGCTTGAGCCTAGCGGGGGGAAATTCCTACAATGAGCAGTTCTTC
TRBV11-2,TRBJ2-1,-,TRBD2,CASSLVAGGPNEQFF,TGTGCCAGCAGCCTCGTAGCGGGAGGGCCCAATGAGCAGTTCTTC
TRBV7-2,TRBJ1-2,-,-,CASSSDRFYGYTF,TGTGCCAGCAGCTCGGACAGATTCTATGGCTACACCTTC
TRBV18,TRBJ1-5,-,-,CASSPDSYSNQPQHF,TGTGCCAGCTCACCGGACAGCTATAGCAATCAGCCCCAGCATTTT
TRBV5-1,TRBJ1-6,once,-,CASSLARQVWSPLHF,TGCGCCAGCAGCTTGGCCCGACAGGTCTGGTCACCCCTCCACTTT
TRBV19,TRBJ2-1,-,TRBD1,CASSRRLQGVYNEQFF,TGTGCCAGTAGTCGGCGCTTACAGGGGGTTTACAATGAGCAGTTCTTC
TRBV9,TRBJ1-1,-,-,CASSVGRGEWTEAFF,TGTGCCAGCAGCGTAGGCAGGGGCGAGTGGACTGAAGCTTTCTTT
TRBV3-1/TRBV3-2,TRBJ1-1,once,-,CASSLGRGNTEAFF,TGTGCCAGCAGCCTGGGCCGTGGGAACACTGAAGCTTTCTTT
TRBV15,TRBJ2-3,-,TRBD1,CATSSGIGTGGRGDTQYF,TGTGCCACCAGCAGTGGTATAGGGACAGGGGGCCGCGGAGATACGCAGTATTTT
TRBV4-2,TRBJ2-4,once,TRBD1,CASRGTGKNIQYF,TGTGCCAGCCGAGGGACAGGGAAAAACATTCAGTACTTC
TRBV7-9,TRBJ2-5,-,TRBD1,CASSIRTGGAETQYF,TGTGCCAGCAGCATAAGGACAGGGGGCGCTGAGACCCAGTACTTC
TRBV7-9,TRBJ2-1,-,-,CASTPRAEFF,TGTGCCAGCACCCCTCGAGCCGAGTTCTTC
TRBV18,TRBJ2-2,-,TRBD2,CASSLPGLAGGAGELFF,TGTGCCAGCTCACTACCGGGACTAGCGGGAGGTGCCGGGGAGCTGTTTTTT
TRBV27,TRBJ2-1,-,-,CASSLSVLWLRHYNEQFF,TGTGCCAGCAGTTTATCAGTTTTATGGTTACGACACTACAATGAGCAGTTCTTC
TRBV10-1,TRBJ2-1,-,TRBD2,CASSDPGTSGGTHYNEQFF,TGCGCCAGCAGTGATCCCGGGACTAGCGGGGGGACCCACTACAATGAGCAGTTCTTC
TRBV5-4,TRBJ2-5,-,-,CASSLADWAETQYF,TGTGCCAGCAGCTTGGCCGATTGGGCGGAGACCCAGTACTTC
TRBV9,TRBJ1-5,-,-,CASSSHGQSNQPQHF,TGTGCCAGCAGCTCTCACGGACAGTCAAATCAGCCCCAGCATTTT
TRBV28,TRBJ2-7,-,TRBD1,CASSRTGRYEQYF,TGTGCCAGCAGTCGGACAGGCCGCTACGAGCAGTACTTC
TRBV18,TRBJ1-2,-,TRBD1,CASSPGQGHNYGYTF,TGTGCCAGCTCACCGGGACAGGGGCACAACTATGGCTACACCTTC
TRBV27,TRBJ2-3,-,-,CASSLAAIQGSGFYF,TGTGCCAGCAGTTTAGCCGCAATTCAGGGTAGTGGGTTTTATTTT
TRBV6-6,TRBJ1-1,-,TRBD1,CASSSRDRTEAFF,TGTGCCAGCAGTAGCCGGGACAGGACTGAAGCTTTCTTT
TRBV19,TRBJ2-5,-,-,CASSIGPRQWQKETQYF,TGTGCCAGTAGTATAGGTCCCCGACAGTGGCAAAAAGAGACCCAGTACTTC
TRBV7-9,TRBJ1-2,-,-,CASSLGSGASFGYTF,TGTGCCAGCAGCTTAGGCAGCGGTGCTAGCTTTGGCTACACCTTC
TRBV7-9,TRBJ2-7,few,TRBD1,CASSFHRDRDSYEQYF,TGTGCCAGCAGCTTCCACAGAGACAGGGACTCCTACGAGCAGTACTTC
TRBV27,TRBJ2-1,-,TRBD2,CASSLASGGNEQFF,TGTGCCAGCAGTTTGGCTAGCGGGGGGAATGAGCAGTTCTTC
TRBV28,TRBJ1-5,-,TRBD1,CASSPWTGGNQPQHF,TGTGCCAGCAGTCCTTGGACAGGGGGCAATCAGCCCCAGCATTTT
TRBV19,TRBJ2-4,-,TRBD2,CASSTRTSGRGKNIQYF,TGTGCCAGTAGTACGCGGACTAGCGGGAGGGGGAAAAACATTCAGTACTTC
TRBV6-5,TRBJ1-4,-,-,CASHGQLNEKLFF,TGTGCCAGCCATGGACAGCTAAATGAAAAACTGTTTTTT